This T cell receptor beta chain came from a study of control samples from healthy donors and cancer patients (dated by TCRdb to the early 2020s). Of note for this clone: Its recognized antigen is unknown. Qualities for individual bases were not recorded, and no much larger clone is one base off.

The library was made by the immunoSEQ multiplex PCR assay. The table was pulled from immuneACCESS by TCRdb, which kept in-frame rearrangements only. Such tables lose some clones; where checked, under half of the loss comes from unresolved V genes, and the rest has no known cause. The sample profile shows about 410,000 clones; 90% of them were found once. Jointly, the top ten make up more than 6% of the sample. From a lookup of the germline V gene, CDR1 and CDR2 are SGHTA and FQGNSA. V is cut by 8 bases and J by 4 bases, and the space between the germline ends is 13 bases. From its cysteine to its phenylalanine, the CDR3 spans 13 amino acids. Just the 39-base CDR3 DNA is kept, in frame starting at base 1.

The rearranged segments are TRBV7-2 and TRBJ2-3, and perhaps TRBD2 as D gene, on 6 matching bases. Sequenced: PBMCs. The source of this sequence is a man between 35 and 55 years old with head and neck cancer. The nucleotide sequence reads TGTGCCAGCGGGCCCGGGGGTGCAGATACGCAGTATTTT. The resulting protein is CASGPGGADTQYF.